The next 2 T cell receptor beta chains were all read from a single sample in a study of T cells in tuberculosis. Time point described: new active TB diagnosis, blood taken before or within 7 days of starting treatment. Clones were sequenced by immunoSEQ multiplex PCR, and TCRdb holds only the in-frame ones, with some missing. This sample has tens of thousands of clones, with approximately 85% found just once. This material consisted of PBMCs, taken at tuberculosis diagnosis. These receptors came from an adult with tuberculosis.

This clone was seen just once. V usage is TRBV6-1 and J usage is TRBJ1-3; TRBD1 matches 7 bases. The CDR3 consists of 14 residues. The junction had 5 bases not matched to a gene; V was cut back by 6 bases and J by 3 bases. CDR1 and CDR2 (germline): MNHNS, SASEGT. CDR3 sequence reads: CASSHTGDGNTIYF. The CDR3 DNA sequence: TGTGCCAGCAGCCACACAGGGGATGGAAACACCATATATTTT.

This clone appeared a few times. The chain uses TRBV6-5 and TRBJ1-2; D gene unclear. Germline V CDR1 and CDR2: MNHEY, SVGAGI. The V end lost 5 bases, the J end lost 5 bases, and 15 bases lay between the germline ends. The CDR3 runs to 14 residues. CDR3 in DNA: TGTGCCAGCAGTCCCGAGGCACAGCGGTATGGCTACACCTTC. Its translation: CASSPEAQRYGYTF.